Listed below are T cell receptor beta chains from one sample, sequenced in a study of beta chain features in type 1 diabetes. The data were produced by immunoSEQ multiplex PCR, yet TCRdb's version contains in-frame clones alone and is incomplete. Among a few hundred thousand clones listed, about 10% were seen once. What was sequenced was naive CD4+ T cells from blood. The receptor source for this set is a young woman in good health. Each CDR3 is given with its conserved first and last residue. The order of the fields is D gene, clone size, V gene, J gene, CDR3 DNA, CDR3 protein. The D gene is left open where the match is weak. Clone size is not always given. Where it is, it says once, few, many or a class for expanded clones.

d_call: NA; clone_size: few; v_call: TRBV9; j_call: TRBJ2-7; cdr3_nt: TGTGCCAGCAGCCTAACCTACGAGCAGTACTTC; cdr3_aa: CASSLTYEQYF
d_call: NA; clone_size: few; v_call: TRBV16; j_call: TRBJ1-1; cdr3_nt: TGTGCCAGCAGCCAATCCACAGGGAACACTGAAGCTTTCTTT; cdr3_aa: CASSQSTGNTEAFF
d_call: TRBD2; clone_size: NA; v_call: TRBV7-2; j_call: TRBJ2-3; cdr3_nt: TGTGCCAGCACCGCCTGGGGGGGGCAGTATTTT; cdr3_aa: CASTAWGGQYF
d_call: TRBD1; clone_size: NA; v_call: TRBV7-9; j_call: TRBJ1-4; cdr3_nt: TGTGCCAGCACGGGACAGGGAATGAGAGAAAAACTGTTTTTT; cdr3_aa: CASTGQGMREKLFF
d_call: TRBD2; clone_size: few; v_call: TRBV5-1; j_call: TRBJ2-4; cdr3_nt: TGCGCCAGCAGCTTGTCCTTCCCGGGGGGACTAGCGGGATCCAAAAACATTCAGTACTTC; cdr3_aa: CASSLSFPGGLAGSKNIQYF
d_call: NA; clone_size: few; v_call: TRBV7-2; j_call: TRBJ2-1; cdr3_nt: TGTGCCAGCCTTTCTTATGCGGGGACCCGCGGCTCCTACAATGAGCAGTTCTTC; cdr3_aa: CASLSYAGTRGSYNEQFF
d_call: TRBD2; clone_size: few; v_call: TRBV28; j_call: TRBJ2-1; cdr3_nt: TGTGCCAGCAGTTTATTACCTAGCGGCTCCTACAATGAGCAGTTCTTC; cdr3_aa: CASSLLPSGSYNEQFF
d_call: TRBD1; clone_size: few; v_call: TRBV6-5; j_call: TRBJ2-5; cdr3_nt: TGTGCCAGCAGTTACGGCAGGGGGCGGGAGACCCAGTACTTC; cdr3_aa: CASSYGRGRETQYF
d_call: TRBD2; clone_size: NA; v_call: TRBV7-9; j_call: TRBJ2-7; cdr3_nt: TGTGCCAGCAGCTTAGCACTAGCGGGAGGGTACGAGCAGTACTTC; cdr3_aa: CASSLALAGGYEQYF
d_call: TRBD1; clone_size: few; v_call: TRBV7-6; j_call: TRBJ2-4; cdr3_nt: TGTGCCAGCAGCCGACAGGGTTTTACGGACATTCAGTACTTC; cdr3_aa: CASSRQGFTDIQYF
d_call: TRBD1; clone_size: NA; v_call: TRBV2; j_call: TRBJ2-2; cdr3_nt: TGTGCCAGCCGACAGGGACCCACCGGGGAGCTGTTTTTT; cdr3_aa: CASRQGPTGELFF
d_call: NA; clone_size: few; v_call: TRBV5-6; j_call: TRBJ2-7; cdr3_nt: TGTGCCAGCAGCTTGGCGGGGACACAGCGTCGGTACGAGCAGTACTTC; cdr3_aa: CASSLAGTQRRYEQYF
d_call: NA; clone_size: NA; v_call: TRBV15; j_call: TRBJ2-1; cdr3_nt: TGTGCCACCAGCAGAGCTGACCACCGAGGGAATGAGCAGTTCTTC; cdr3_aa: CATSRADHRGNEQFF
d_call: TRBD2; clone_size: NA; v_call: TRBV14; j_call: TRBJ2-1; cdr3_nt: TGTGCCAGCAGCCTAACTAGCGGCTCCTACAATGAGCAGTTCTTC; cdr3_aa: CASSLTSGSYNEQFF
d_call: TRBD1; clone_size: few; v_call: TRBV28; j_call: TRBJ1-2; cdr3_nt: TGTGCCAGCAGGGGCGGACAGGGGGACTATGGCTACACCTTC; cdr3_aa: CASRGGQGDYGYTF
d_call: NA; clone_size: NA; v_call: TRBV5-1; j_call: TRBJ2-6; cdr3_nt: TGCGCCAGCAGCTTGGACATCTCTGGGGCCAACGTCCTGACTTTC; cdr3_aa: CASSLDISGANVLTF
d_call: TRBD1; clone_size: few; v_call: TRBV6-5; j_call: TRBJ1-5; cdr3_nt: TGTGCCAGCAGTTACGACGGCAGGGGGTCCAATCAGCCCCAGCATTTT; cdr3_aa: CASSYDGRGSNQPQHF
d_call: NA; clone_size: NA; v_call: TRBV18; j_call: TRBJ2-5; cdr3_nt: TGTGCCAGCTCACCAAGGGACGGGAGCTGGGGAGAGACCCAGTACTTC; cdr3_aa: CASSPRDGSWGETQYF
d_call: TRBD1; clone_size: NA; v_call: TRBV7-2; j_call: TRBJ2-7; cdr3_nt: TGTGCCAGCAGCTTAGCCGGGACAGCCTCCTACGAGCAGTACTTC; cdr3_aa: CASSLAGTASYEQYF
d_call: TRBD2; clone_size: NA; v_call: TRBV7-2; j_call: TRBJ2-2; cdr3_nt: TGTGCCAGCAGCTTCGGACTAGCGGGAGTCCCCGGGGAGCTGTTTTTT; cdr3_aa: CASSFGLAGVPGELFF
d_call: TRBD1; clone_size: NA; v_call: TRBV28; j_call: TRBJ2-7; cdr3_nt: TGTGCCAGTTTCGACAGGGGGATCTACGAGCAGTACTTC; cdr3_aa: CASFDRGIYEQYF
d_call: NA; clone_size: NA; v_call: TRBV6-6; j_call: TRBJ1-1; cdr3_nt: TGTGCCAGCAGTTACTCGGGGGCGCTCTTGGCCCCTGAAGCTTTCTTT; cdr3_aa: CASSYSGALLAPEAFF
d_call: NA; clone_size: few; v_call: TRBV21-1; j_call: TRBJ1-2; cdr3_nt: TGTGCCAGCAGCATCGTGGTTCAGGGGAATGGCTACACCTTC; cdr3_aa: CASSIVVQGNGYTF
d_call: NA; clone_size: few; v_call: TRBV30; j_call: TRBJ2-3; cdr3_nt: TGTGCCTGGAGGAAACCAGGGGCAGATACGCAGTATTTT; cdr3_aa: CAWRKPGADTQYF
d_call: TRBD2; clone_size: NA; v_call: TRBV30; j_call: TRBJ2-1; cdr3_nt: TGTACCTTTTCCTTGGGGGGGATGTACAATGAGCAGTTCTTC; cdr3_aa: CTFSLGGMYNEQFF
d_call: NA; clone_size: NA; v_call: TRBV6-5; j_call: TRBJ2-2; cdr3_nt: TGTGCCAGCAGTTACTTTCAGATGAACACCGGGGAGCTGTTTTTT; cdr3_aa: CASSYFQMNTGELFF
d_call: NA; clone_size: NA; v_call: TRBV6-4; j_call: TRBJ2-3; cdr3_nt: TGTGCCAGCAGTGACTTAGTAGGGGGTAGCGATACGCAGTATTTT; cdr3_aa: CASSDLVGGSDTQYF
d_call: NA; clone_size: NA; v_call: TRBV4-2; j_call: TRBJ2-2; cdr3_nt: TGTGCCAGCGGCTTCCCGGGTAACACCGGGGAGCTGTTTTTT; cdr3_aa: CASGFPGNTGELFF
d_call: NA; clone_size: few; v_call: TRBV5-1; j_call: TRBJ1-2; cdr3_nt: TGCGCCAGCAGCTTGGATGGGGCTGGATATGGCTACACCTTC; cdr3_aa: CASSLDGAGYGYTF